The 5 T cell receptor beta chains listed next were all sequenced from one sample in a study of molecular identifiers for immune sequencing clone quantification. Each CDR3 protein is one row after TCRdb ran MiXCR on the PCR reads. The data hold 60,000 to 70,000 distinct CDR3 sequences, with about a sixth observed a single time. What was sequenced was naive CD8+ T cells from blood, with Jurkat cell RNA spiked in. As for subset: FACS-sorted CD8+CD4-CCR7+CD45RA+ naive T cells. Receptors originate from a human donor in good health. Some libraries in this study had Jurkat cell RNA spiked in.

Details on this clonotype: A single base separates this from a much larger clone, so it may be a read error. The chain employs TRBV28 and TRBJ2-1, with a tentative D call TRBD1 (6 bases). CDR3 size: 14 residues. Germline-derived CDR1 and CDR2 are MDHEN and SYDVKM. The CDR3 spells CGSSPITGLGEQFF. As DNA, the CDR3 is TGTGGCAGCAGCCCAATTACAGGGTTGGGTGAGCAGTTCTTC.

This clonotype was observed many times. The chain uses TRBV6-5 and TRBJ2-5; the D gene is possibly TRBD2 (6 bases). This CDR3 region has 13 residues. Trimming took 6 bases from V and 1 from J, leaving 9 bases between them. Germline V gene sequence: CDR1 MNHEY, CDR2 SVGAGI. The CDR3 spells CASSPRGQETQYF. In DNA, the CDR3 is TGTGCCAGCAGCCCGCGGGGCCAAGAGACCCAGTACTTC.

V is TRBV6-6 and J is TRBJ2-1; no clear D gene. The CDR3 has 17 residues. The ends were cut back, 2 bases at V and 0 bases at J, with 14 bases in the middle. Germline V gene lookup returns CDR1 MNHNY and CDR2 SVGAGI (reference sequence). CDR3 amino acids: CASSYTEPLGSYNEQFF. The CDR3 coding sequence is TGTGCCAGCAGTTACACGGAGCCTCTAGGCTCCTACAATGAGCAGTTCTTC.

Comments on this clonotype: This CDR3 fails to terminate in the conserved phenylalanine or tryptophan, so it likely reflects a read error. The chain employs TRBV3-1 and TRBJ1-2; D is ambiguous. The length of the CDR3 is 15 residues. The germline V gene encodes CDR1 LGHDT and CDR2 YNNKEL (reference sequence). Deletions cut 4 bases from V and 3 bases from J, with 15 bases between. This CDR3 reads CASSRTARLDYGYTL. In DNA form, the CDR3 reads TGTGCCAGCAGCCGGACGGCGCGGCTCGACTATGGCTACACCCTC.

The chain combines TRBV19 with TRBJ2-7; 8 bases match TRBD1. V shed 11 bases, J shed 3 bases, and the junction held 9 bases outside the gene matches. The CDR3 spans 13 residues. Germline lookup yields CDR1 LNHDA and CDR2 SQIVND (reference sequence). The CDR3 sequence is CASRGTGHYEQYF. CDR3 bases: TGTGCCTCCCGGGGGACAGGTCACTACGAGCAGTACTTC.